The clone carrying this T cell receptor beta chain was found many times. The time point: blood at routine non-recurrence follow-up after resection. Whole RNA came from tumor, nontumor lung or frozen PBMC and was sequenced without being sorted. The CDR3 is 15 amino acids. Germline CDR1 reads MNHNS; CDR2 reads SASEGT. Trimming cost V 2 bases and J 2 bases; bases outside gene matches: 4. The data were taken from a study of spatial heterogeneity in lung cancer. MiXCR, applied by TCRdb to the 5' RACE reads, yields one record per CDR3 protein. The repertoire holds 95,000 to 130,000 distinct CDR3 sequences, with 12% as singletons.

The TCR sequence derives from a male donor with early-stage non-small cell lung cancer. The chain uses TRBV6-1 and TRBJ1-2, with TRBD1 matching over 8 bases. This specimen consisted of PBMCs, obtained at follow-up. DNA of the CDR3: TGTGCCAGCAGTGAACAGGGGGCGCGCAACTATGGCTACACCTTC. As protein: CASSEQGARNYGYTF.